These T cell receptor beta chains were read from a single sample in a study of early T cells in non-severe SARS-CoV-2 infection. TCRdb processed the 5' RACE reads anew with MiXCR; each CDR3 protein has one entry. The sample contains around 88,000 distinct CDR3 sequences, approximately 15% of which appear only once. The sequenced sample consisted of whole blood. All receptors come from an adult who was a healthcare worker with PCR-confirmed SARS-CoV-2 infection or an uninfected control (not recorded which). Each CDR3 is given with its conserved first and last residue. The D gene is left open where the match is weak. Expanded clones are given a class, and other clones once, few, many or no size at all.

v_gene	j_gene	d_gene	abundance	CDR3nt	CDR3aa
TRBV6-1	TRBJ1-5	TRBD1	few	TGTGCCAGCAGTGAATGGGGGACAGAGTATCAGCCCCAGCATTTT	CASSEWGTEYQPQHF
TRBV19	TRBJ2-6	NA	many	TGTGCCAGTAGTATAGTCGCCTCTGGGGCCAACGTCCTGACTTTC	CASSIVASGANVLTF
TRBV29-1	TRBJ2-3	TRBD2	NA	TGCAGCGTTGCAGGGCGGGGGACAGATACGCAGTATTTT	CSVAGRGTDTQYF
TRBV7-9	TRBJ1-3	NA	few	TGTGCCAGCAGCTTAGGAGTGCGAGGGCGAGCTGGAAACACCATATATTTT	CASSLGVRGRAGNTIYF
TRBV21-1	TRBJ2-3	NA	NA	TGTGCCAGCAGCAGTTCCCGGGATACTACCGTAGATACGCAGTATTTT	CASSSSRDTTVDTQYF
TRBV27	TRBJ1-1	NA	few	TGTGCCAGCAGTATATCCCTGGTCACTGAAGCTTTCTTT	CASSISLVTEAFF
TRBV3-1	TRBJ2-1	TRBD2	few	TGTGCCAGCAGCCAAGAGGTCCTAGCGGGAGTCTACAATGAGCAGTTCTTC	CASSQEVLAGVYNEQFF
TRBV5-5	TRBJ1-1	NA	few	TGTGCCAGCAGCTGGGCGGGGCCGGAGACTGAAGCTTTCTTT	CASSWAGPETEAFF
TRBV2	TRBJ1-4	NA	many	TGTGCCAGCAGTGGGAATGAAAAACTGTTTTTT	CASSGNEKLFF
TRBV20-1	TRBJ2-3	TRBD2	many	TGCAGTGCAAGGACTAGCGGGAGGACGGATACGCAGTATTTT	CSARTSGRTDTQYF
TRBV12-3/TRBV12-4	TRBJ1-1	NA	NA	TGTGCCAGCACATCCCGCGGACGGGGGAGAACTGAAGCTTTCTTT	CASTSRGRGRTEAFF
TRBV6-5	TRBJ1-5	NA	once	TGTGCCAGAACGACCCGCCGGATTAGCAGTCAGCCCCAGCATTTT	CARTTRRISSQPQHF
TRBV7-3	TRBJ2-3	NA	few	TGTGCCAGCAGCTTATTGGGGTTTTCTCGCACAGATACGCAGTATTTT	CASSLLGFSRTDTQYF
TRBV6-2/TRBV6-3	TRBJ1-4	NA	NA	TGTGCCAGCAGTAACCACAGGGACGAAAAACTGTTTTTT	CASSNHRDEKLFF
TRBV19	TRBJ2-1	NA	few	TGTGCCAGTAGCCTACCGGAGGGGGGCCCCTCCTACAATGAGCAGTTCTTC	CASSLPEGGPSYNEQFF
TRBV5-1	TRBJ1-3	NA	NA	TGCGCCAGCAGCCCCTACCCCCGGTCCTCTGGAAACACCATATATTTT	CASSPYPRSSGNTIYF
TRBV7-2	TRBJ2-7	NA	few	TGTGCCAGCAGCTTAGCGCAAATGGGGACCTACGAGCAGTACTTC	CASSLAQMGTYEQYF
TRBV27	TRBJ2-7	TRBD2	NA	TGTGCCGGCTATACAGGGAGGGTAGCGGGAGGTAACAACTACGAGCAGTACTTC	CAGYTGRVAGGNNYEQYF
TRBV28	TRBJ1-1	TRBD1	once	TGTGCCAGCAGTCTCAGGACAGGGAACACTGAAGCTTTCTTT	CASSLRTGNTEAFF
TRBV6-1	TRBJ2-5	NA	NA	TGTGCCAGCCAAGAGAGAGTCAGGGGAAGTAGAGAGACCCAGTACTTC	CASQERVRGSRETQYF
TRBV11-3	TRBJ2-1	NA	NA	TGTGCCAGCTCTAGAAGCTCCTACAATGAGCAGTTCTTC	CASSRSSYNEQFF
TRBV14	TRBJ2-7	NA	NA	TGTGCCAGCAGCCTGAAAACCAACCGGGCCTACGAGCAGTACTTC	CASSLKTNRAYEQYF
TRBV7-9	TRBJ2-7	TRBD2	NA	TGTGCCAGCAGCTTCCCCGGACTAGCGGGAGAATACGAGCAGTACTTC	CASSFPGLAGEYEQYF